What follows are 32 T cell receptor beta chains derived from one specimen sequenced in a study of Ad26.COV2.S vaccination and SARS-CoV-2 variants (dated by TCRdb to the early 2020s). Receptor libraries were prepared by the immunoSEQ multiplex PCR assay. The source is immuneACCESS, and TCRdb retained only in-frame sequences with V and J called. Part of the clones is not carried over; for the studies checked, unresolved V genes explain less than half of this, and the remainder is unexplained. In all, the sample holds approximately 480,000 clones, and roughly 85% of those were seen once. The top ten constitute 9.5% to 15% of the sample. Per the publication, the treatment or condition label means: roughly 18 received Ad26.COV2.S at low or high dose, single or two shots; about 5 received placebo; per-sample allocation not given. For vaccine and placebo recipients, repertoires were sequenced using samples collected on day 63 after the first injection.

Material: peripheral blood, obtained in a trial of Ad26.COV2.S vaccine versus placebo. The receptors stem from a person aged 18-65 years who received the Ad26.COV2.S COVID-19 vaccine or a placebo.

This clone came up once. This CDR3 reads CASSLGDQGGTEAFF. The CDR3 DNA reads TGTGCCAGCAGCTTAGGAGATCAGGGAGGCACTGAAGCTTTCTTT. The chain links TRBV7-9 to TRBJ1-1; maybe TRBD1 (5 bases). This CDR3 comprises 15 residues. V shed 1 base and J shed 4 bases, with 13 bases lying between them. Per the germline V gene, CDR1 is SEHNR and CDR2 is FQNEAQ (reference sequence).

This chain uses TRBV27 with TRBJ2-1; 8 nucleotides match TRBD2. The CDR3 spans 12 residues. The germline CDR1 and CDR2 sequences are MNHEY and SMNVEV (reference sequence). The V gene end was trimmed by 5 bases and the J gene end by 12 bases; junction bases not matched to a gene: 6. The CDR3 DNA is TGTGCCAGCAGTGAGAGCGGGAGTGGGCAGTTCTTC. Its protein product is CASSESGSGQFF.

The chain combines TRBV9 with TRBJ2-6; TRBD2 matches at 13 bases. V dropped 3 bases and J dropped 3; count of bases not matched to a gene: 6. Germline-derived CDR1 and CDR2 are SGDLS and YYNGEE. CDR3 length: 18 residues. This CDR3 reads CASSDTTSGRLGANVLTF. CDR3 DNA sequence: TGTGCCAGCAGCGACACGACTAGCGGGAGGCTTGGGGCCAACGTCCTGACTTTC. Using reference TRBV9 and TRBJ2-6 for the parts outside the CDR3, the full variable domain is DSGVTQTPKHLITATGQRVTLRCSPRSGDLSVYWYQQSLDQGLQFLIQYYNGEERAKGNILERFSAQQFPDLHSELNLSSLELGDSALYFCASSDTTSGRLGANVLTFGAGSRLTVL.

The V and J genes are TRBV29-1 and TRBJ2-7; TRBD2 might be the D (6 bases). The V gene lost 7 bases and the J gene lost 3 bases, with 16 bases spanning the gap. This CDR3 comprises 13 residues. CDR1 is SQVTM and CDR2 is ANQGSEA in the germline V gene. The CDR3 region is CSAEVGRDYEQYF. The CDR3 coding sequence is TGCAGCGCCGAGGTTGGGCGGGACTACGAGCAGTACTTC.

V is TRBV6-2 or TRBV6-3 and J is TRBJ1-4; D not resolved. The germline V gene has CDR1 MNHEY and CDR2 SVGEGT. The CDR3 has 14 amino acids. Between the trimmed V and J ends, which lost 5 bases and 10 bases, there was a span of 17 bases. The chain's CDR3 is CASSHPLKGRKLFF. The CDR3 nucleotides read TGTGCCAGCAGTCACCCGCTTAAGGGAAGAAAACTGTTTTTT.

The rearrangement joins TRBV2 to TRBJ2-1; no clear D gene. Trimming removed 7 bases at V and 8 bases at J, with 9 bases between. The CDR3 is 11 residues long. The germline V gene has CDR1 SNHLY and CDR2 FYNNEI. The CDR3 spells CASIVGDEQFF. The CDR3 DNA follows: TGTGCCAGCATAGTTGGAGATGAGCAGTTCTTC.

This clone showed up just a few times. Here the CDR3 DNA reads TGTGCCAGCGGATCGGACAGGGGGCAAAATTCACCCCTCCACTTT. It specifies CASGSDRGQNSPLHF. V is TRBV9 and J is TRBJ1-6; 11 bases align to TRBD1. The V gene end was trimmed by 7 bases and the J gene end by 7 bases; junction bases not matched to a gene: 7. The CDR3 extends over 15 amino acids. CDR1 SGDLS and CDR2 YYNGEE come from the germline V gene.

This clone appeared a single time. The chain has TRBV11-2 and TRBJ1-6; no clear D. The CDR3 has 14 residues. Looked up from germline, CDR1 is SGHAT and CDR2 is FQNNGV. V shed 1 base and J shed 10 bases, with 11 bases lying between them. The DNA for the CDR3 is TGTGCCAGCAGCTTAGCGGGTTTCGGCTCACCCCTCCACTTT. As protein: CASSLAGFGSPLHF.

This chain connects TRBV28 to TRBJ2-7, with D possibly being TRBD1 (5 bases). Per germline, CDR1 MDHEN and CDR2 SYDVKM. V gave up 2 bases and J gave up 0 bases, with 8 bases separating them. This CDR3 spans 14 amino acids. The CDR3 DNA sequence: TGTGCCAGCAGTTTACAACAGGTCTCCTACGAGCAGTACTTC. This codes for CASSLQQVSYEQYF. Filled out from reference TRBV28 and TRBJ2-7, the complete variable domain reads DVKVTQSSRYLVKRTGEKVFLECVQDMDHENMFWYRQDPGLGLRLIYFSYDVKMKEKGDIPEGYSVSREKKERFSLILESASTNQTSMYLCASSLQQVSYEQYFGPGTRLTVT.

The V and J genes are TRBV2 and TRBJ2-7; no definite D call. The CDR3 loop spans 16 amino acids. The ends were cut back, 8 bases at V and 4 bases at J, with 24 bases in the middle. CDR1 is SNHLY, CDR2 FYNNEI, per germline. The CDR3 region has the DNA TGTGCCAGCGCCCGAGACCACATACAGCAAGCATACGAGCAGTACTTC. Translating it yields CASARDHIQQAYEQYF.

The rearrangement links TRBV14 to TRBJ1-1; D is uncertain. V was shortened by 1 base and J by 1 base, with 10 bases between the two germline ends. This CDR3 is built from 15 residues. Germline assignment: CDR1 SGHDN and CDR2 FVKESK. This CDR3 reads CASSQGYGRNTEAFF. CDR3 DNA: TGTGCCAGCAGCCAAGGGTACGGTCGGAACACTGAAGCTTTCTTT.

The V call is TRBV21-1, the J call TRBJ1-4. TRBV21-1 is termed a pseudogene. This CDR3 region has 11 residues. The CDR3 DNA reads as TGTGCCAGACTTCGTGGGGGGAAACTGTTTTTT. Its translation: CARLRGGKLFF.

To note about this clone: Given a much more abundant clone one base away, this may be a read error. Other DNA sequences in the sample encode the same CDR3. The CDR3 region is CASSFRGPYGYTF. The CDR3 DNA reads TGTGCCAGCAGTTTTCGGGGGCCATATGGCTACACCTTC. J is TRBJ1-2 and V is TRBV12-3 or TRBV12-4; D is perhaps TRBD1 (6 bases). The CDR3 spans 13 residues. With 3 bases removed from V and 5 bases from J, the gap between germline ends came to 10 bases.

This clone has just a few counts. V gene TRBV7-2 combines with J gene TRBJ1-3; tentatively, D is TRBD1 (5 bases). The CDR3 spans 16 residues. Trimming stripped 4 bases from V and 1 base from J, with 14 bases between. Germline assignment: CDR1 SGHTA and CDR2 FQGNSA. CDR3: CASSSSRGFSGNTIYF. As DNA, the CDR3 is TGTGCCAGCAGCTCCTCACGGGGGTTTTCTGGAAACACCATATATTTT.

The chain has TRBV12-3 or TRBV12-4 and TRBJ1-2; no clear D gene. The CDR3 consists of 13 residues. The germline V and J ends were trimmed by 4 bases and 0 bases, with 6 bases remaining between them. The CDR3 sequence: CASSSVTNYGYTF. The CDR3, as DNA: TGTGCCAGCAGTTCCGTAACTAACTATGGCTACACCTTC.

The CDR3 DNA follows: TGTGCCAGCAGTTACTCGAGGTTAGCGGGAGACGAGCAGTACTTC. It is translated as CASSYSRLAGDEQYF. J is TRBJ2-7 and V is TRBV6-2 or TRBV6-3; 9 nucleotides line up with TRBD2. Germline trimming cut 0 bases from V and 5 bases from J; bases unmatched to any gene: 5. Per the germline V gene, CDR1 is MNHEY and CDR2 is SVGEGT. CDR3 length: 15 residues.

The V and J genes are TRBV7-2 and TRBJ2-5; 8 nucleotides line up with TRBD2. Trimming at V came to 3 bases and at J to 1 base, leaving 4 bases not matched to a gene. The CDR3 runs 15 residues. CDR1 and CDR2 (germline): SGHTA, FQGNSA. CDR3 sequence: CASSLDGRAQETQYF. The CDR3 nucleotides are TGTGCCAGCAGCTTGGACGGGAGGGCCCAAGAGACCCAGTACTTC.

The V call is TRBV19, the J call TRBJ2-2; the D gene is possibly TRBD1 (5 bases). Looked up from germline, CDR1 is LNHDA and CDR2 is SQIVND (reference sequence). V was clipped by 3 bases and J by 6 bases, with 14 bases between them. The CDR3 consists of 15 residues. CDR3 coding DNA: TGTGCCAGTAGTATTGAAGGGGCGCGATCCGGGGAGCTGTTTTTT. Translation gives CASSIEGARSGELFF.

Concerning this clone: The same CDR3 is also encoded by other DNA sequences in this sample. The chain is built from TRBV7-3 and TRBJ2-2; D call uncertain. The CDR3 totals 12 residues. Trimming shortened V by 4 bases and J by 0 bases, and 0 bases separated the two germline ends. Germline CDR1 reads SGHTA; CDR2 reads FQGTGA. Written as DNA, the CDR3 is TGTGCCAGCAGCTCGAACACCGGGGAGCTGTTTTTT. Residues: CASSSNTGELFF.

The V gene is TRBV30, the J gene TRBJ1-4; D is perhaps TRBD1 (6 bases). CDR1 and CDR2 from the germline V gene are GTSNPN and SVGIG (reference sequence). This CDR3 has 14 residues. V shed 1 base and J shed 8 bases, with 14 bases lying between them. The CDR3 loop is CAWSADSRGEKLFF. The CDR3 coding sequence is TGTGCCTGGAGTGCGGACTCGAGGGGGGAAAAACTGTTTTTT.

J is TRBJ1-1 and V is TRBV18, with D possibly TRBD1 on 5 matching bases. The germline V gene has CDR1 KGHSH and CDR2 LQKENI. CDR3 length equals 14 residues. Trimming took 3 bases from V and 6 from J, leaving 14 bases between them. CDR3 sequence (DNA): TGTGCCAGCTCACCCCGGGGGGGAGGTCCTGAAGCTTTCTTT. Translation: CASSPRGGGPEAFF.

This sequence joins TRBV7-9 and TRBJ2-3; 9 bases map to TRBD1. The length of the CDR3 is 15 residues. V lost 3 bases and J lost 3; bases outside the gene matches: 4. Germline loops: CDR1 SEHNR, CDR2 FQNEAQ (reference sequence). CDR3 coding DNA: TGTGCCAGCAGCTTCTGGGACAGGGCGACAGATACGCAGTATTTT. This encodes CASSFWDRATDTQYF.

The chain links TRBV7-2 to TRBJ1-3; 8 bases line up with TRBD1. The CDR3 has 16 residues. Per the germline V gene, CDR1 is SGHTA and CDR2 is FQGNSA. Losses at the gene ends were 4 bases for V and 0 bases for J; bases not matched to a gene: 5. CDR3 sequence: CASSSRTGNSGNTIYF. CDR3 bases: TGTGCCAGCAGCTCCCGGACAGGGAACTCTGGAAACACCATATATTTT.

The chain carries TRBV5-1 and TRBJ2-5, with a tentative D call TRBD1 (6 bases). The V end was cut by 7 bases, the J end by 3 bases, with 10 bases between. CDR1 and CDR2 (germline): SGHRS, YFSETQ. The CDR3 is made up of 12 amino acids. The CDR3 spells CASSQGKETQYF. CDR3 sequence (DNA): TGCGCCAGCTCCCAGGGGAAAGAGACCCAGTACTTC.

J is TRBJ2-6 and V is TRBV6-5, with 8 bases identical to TRBD1. The CDR3 covers 15 residues. V was pared by 6 bases and J by 2 bases, with 3 bases of the junction left unmatched. Per germline, CDR1 MNHEY and CDR2 SVGAGI. CDR3 in amino acids: CASRWTGTGANVLTF. The CDR3 bases are TGTGCCAGCAGATGGACAGGGACTGGGGCCAACGTCCTGACTTTC.

The chain carries TRBV27 and TRBJ1-6; D not certain. The CDR3 is 13 residues long. Germline V gene lookup returns CDR1 MNHEY and CDR2 SMNVEV (reference sequence). Trimming left V 6 bases short and J 10 bases short, with 13 bases between. CDR3 nucleotides: TGTGCCAGCAGGCCGTCAATTGGGTCACCCCTCCACTTT. It translates to CASRPSIGSPLHF.

The V call is TRBV6-4, the J call TRBJ1-6, with D perhaps TRBD1 (5 bases). The V gene's germline CDR1 is MRHNA and CDR2 SNTAGT. The ends were cut back, 4 bases at V and 6 bases at J, with 13 bases in the middle. The CDR3 is 15 residues long. The CDR3 nucleotides are TGTGCCAGCAGTGCCCGGGGACTCGCTAATTCACCCCTCCACTTT. It codes for CASSARGLANSPLHF.

This chain uses TRBV10-2 with TRBJ1-3; possibly TRBD1 for D (5 bases). V lost 6 bases to trimming and J lost 0 bases, with 12 bases between them. This CDR3 has 15 amino acids. CDR1 and CDR2 from the germline V gene are WSHSY and SAAADI. The CDR3 reads CASRPTGISGNTIYF. CDR3 coding DNA: TGCGCCAGCAGACCAACAGGCATCTCTGGAAACACCATATATTTT.

The rearrangement joins TRBV7-2 to TRBJ2-5; D gene unclear. V was pared by 0 bases and J by 4 bases, with 9 bases between. The CDR3 is 14 residues long. Germline-derived CDR1 and CDR2 are SGHTA and FQGNSA. This CDR3 reads CASSLAQARETQYF. In nucleotides, the CDR3 is TGTGCCAGCAGCTTAGCCCAGGCCAGAGAGACCCAGTACTTC.

This clone was seen a single time. This sequence joins TRBV27 and TRBJ2-7, with 7 bases matching TRBD1. Germline CDR1 reads MNHEY; CDR2 reads SMNVEV (reference sequence). The CDR3 consists of 12 residues. V was pared by 8 bases and J by 4 bases, with 5 bases of the junction left unmatched. The CDR3 nucleotides are TGTGCCAGCCGAGGGGGCGGTTACGAGCAGTACTTC. This gives the protein CASRGGGYEQYF.

The DNA of the CDR3 is TGTGCCAGCAGCCAAAGCGGGAGGGCTTCCTACGAGCAGTACTTC. This translates into CASSQSGRASYEQYF. The genes are TRBV7-2 and TRBJ2-7, with 10 bases aligning to TRBD2. Germline assignment: CDR1 SGHTA and CDR2 FQGNSA. This CDR3 has 15 residues. The trim removed 5 bases at V and 1 base at J, leaving 5 bases unmatched.

V is TRBV27 and J is TRBJ2-7; 7 bases fit TRBD2. J was trimmed by 7 bases and V by 0 bases; bases with no gene match: 6. Germline V gene sequence: CDR1 MNHEY, CDR2 SMNVEV (reference sequence). The CDR3 runs to 14 residues. The CDR3 bases are TGTGCCAGCAGTTTATCGGGAGGGCCCAGGGAGCAGTACTTC. This encodes CASSLSGGPREQYF.